This T cell receptor (beta chain) is from a study of cytomegalovirus exposure and HLA in healthy donors. Overall study findings and caveats: Later analysis identified several of the most significant clusters that appeared linked to common viral pathogens.

Trimming removed 6 bases from V and 2 bases from J, with 11 bases in between. Germline V CDR1 and CDR2: LNHDA, SQIVND (reference sequence). The CDR3 contains 14 residues. This PCR relied on a set of 60 Vbeta primers and 13 Jbeta primers. The protocol was immunoSEQ multiplex PCR, while the TCRdb copy is restricted to in-frame clones and leaves out a portion. The sample holds 140,000 to 150,000 clones, just under 85% seen once. With regard to this clone: The antigen is undetermined.

V gene TRBV19 combines with J gene TRBJ2-1; tentatively, D is TRBD1 (6 bases). The clonotype originates from a woman aged 55-69 years in good health and CMV-seropositive. The material sequenced was PBMCs. The CDR3 is CASSQQGAYNEQFF. CDR3 sequence (DNA): TGTGCCAGTAGCCAACAGGGTGCCTACAATGAGCAGTTCTTC.